One T cell receptor (beta chain) is described in this entry. Between the trimmed V and J ends, which lost 4 bases and 7 bases, there was a span of 17 bases. Germline V gives CDR1 SGHNT, CDR2 YYREEE (reference sequence). The CDR3 sequence is 15 residues long. The data were taken from a study of blood T cell repertoires in COVID-19. The method was immunoSEQ multiplex PCR; TCRdb's version includes in-frame clones alone and lacks a portion of them. The sample includes 150,000 to 200,000 clones, more than 80% seen only once; the top ten take about 6.4%. Sample: peripheral blood. V gene TRBV5-4 combines with J gene TRBJ2-2, with D possibly matching TRBD1 (5 bases). The sequence was collected from a human donor in a cohort sampled during active COVID-19. CDR3 coding DNA: TGTGCCAGCAGCCCCATGGGGCGAGTGGGCGGGGAGCTGTTTTTT. It is translated as CASSPMGRVGGELFF.